Detailed here is one TCR beta chain. Its target antigen remains unknown. The record has no base qualities; no much larger clone is one base away. The CDR3 runs 16 amino acids, cysteine and phenylalanine included. Of the read, only the CDR3 DNA is kept; its 48 bases are in frame from base 1. V has 3 bases trimmed and J has 6 bases trimmed; junction bases matching no gene number 9. For CDR1 and CDR2, the germline V gene lists SGHVS and FQNEAQ. These data come from a study of blood T cells in healthy people across ages (dated by TCRdb to between 2014 and 2017). Study-wide context: In model experiments, template switching captured roughly one uniquely barcoded TCR beta cDNA molecule for every two T cells. To track age-related changes in TCR beta repertoire diversity, the study relied on deep sequencing normalized with unique cDNA molecular identifiers. Four age groups were formed from the donors: young (average about 16 years), middle-aged (around 41), aged (roughly 58) and long-lived (82). To avoid experimental bias, donors of different ages were randomly spread across the sequencing lanes. Using the same blood draw, the study looked at two additional independent replicas of 1 million unique cDNA reads for two donors, one aged 18 to 30 and the other aged 80 or older.

Overall results and qualifications from the work: Estimates of total diversity based on one million sequenced T cells were considered lower bounds and underestimates. Observed TCR beta diversity correlated strongly with the percentage of naive T cells measured by flow cytometry. Since profiling was done on bulk unsorted PBMCs, naive and antigen-experienced compartments could not be conclusively compared. Compared with the aged group, the long-lived group had more naive CD4+ T cells, fewer expanded clones and increased TCR diversity, suggesting age selection. As age increased, observed TCR beta diversity per million T cells dropped in a roughly linear way, and a significant reduction was already evident by age roughly 40. Because donor CMV infection status was unknown, age-related changes in expanded clonotypes were potentially confounded.

The donors were 40 or so Caucasian individuals from Russia, aged about 6 to 100 years, who were systemically healthy. Each donor gave ten milliliters of peripheral blood, drawn into EDTA-treated Vacutainer tubes. PBMCs were isolated by Ficoll-Paque density-gradient centrifugation, with at least 6 million obtained per sample. Total RNA, at least 6 micrograms per sample, was extracted from PBMCs with Trizol reagent. For every donor, flow cytometry on a PBMC aliquot measured the percentage of naive CD45RAhigh/CD27high T cells. The library came from 5' RACE. Sequencing used an Illumina HiSeq 2500. The second PCR ran for about 6 to 12 cycles and used a J-beta primer mix along with a sample-barcoded 5' primer. A unique molecular identifier was introduced onto each TCR beta cDNA molecule by a template-switch 5' adaptor carrying 12 random nucleotides. Each sample yielded at least 2.5 million CDR3-containing paired-end reads. First-strand cDNA synthesis was performed from all RNA using the Mint cDNA synthesis kit, with priming by a TRBC-specific oligonucleotide. All cDNA was treated with uracil-DNA glycosylase and then went through a first 18-cycle PCR with the universal primers M1SS and BC2_uni_R. The study's processing was this. Each sample was normalized by randomly selecting 1 million high-quality reads, each carrying a distinct molecular identifier. Reads with shared molecular identifiers were discarded instead of being binned into consensus sequences. MiTCR, set to a Q25 quality threshold and the strictest error-elimination algorithm, was used for CDR3 identification, clonotype clustering and error correction. A nonparametric unseen species model with Euler transformation was used to estimate lower-bound total TCR beta diversity. TCRdb redid the processing of the public reads, applying fastp at Q25 and MiXCR, and retained in-frame beta chains. Each CDR3 protein appears once, grouped with its most common genes and DNA. These V and J calls rely on TCRdb rather than the paper's analysis. For this sample the table gives about 1.1 million distinct CDR3 sequences, of which about two fifths were detected only once. About 12% of the sample rests with the top ten.

The chain links TRBV7-8 with TRBJ1-1, with 11 central nucleotides matching TRBD1. This TCR came from a man aged 18 to 29 in good health. Sequencing was performed on blood. The CDR3 here reads CASSFFVRTGGSEAFF. The DNA reads as follows: TGTGCCAGCAGCTTTTTTGTTAGGACAGGGGGCTCTGAAGCTTTCTTT.